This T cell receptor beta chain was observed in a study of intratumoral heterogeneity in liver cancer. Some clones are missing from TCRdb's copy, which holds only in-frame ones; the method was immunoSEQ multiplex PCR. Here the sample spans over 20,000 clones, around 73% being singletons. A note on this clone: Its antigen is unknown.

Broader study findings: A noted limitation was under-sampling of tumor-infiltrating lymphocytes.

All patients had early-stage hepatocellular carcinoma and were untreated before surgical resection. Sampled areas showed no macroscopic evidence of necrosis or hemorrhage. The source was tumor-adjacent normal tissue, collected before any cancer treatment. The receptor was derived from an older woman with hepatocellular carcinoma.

DNA of the CDR3: TGTGCCAGCAGTGTCTCTAGCGGCTACAATGAGCAGTTCTTC. As protein: CASSVSSGYNEQFF. The chain employs TRBV6-4 and TRBJ2-1; TRBD2 matches 7 bases. J gave up 3 bases and V 4 bases, and 3 bases lay outside the gene matches. The CDR3 runs to 14 residues. Per germline, CDR1 MRHNA and CDR2 SNTAGT.